The 27 T cell receptor beta chains listed next were all sequenced from one sample in a study of cytomegalovirus exposure and HLA in healthy donors. With 60 Vbeta and 13 Jbeta primers, the PCR was carried out. The table came from immunoSEQ multiplex PCR; TCRdb's copy has only in-frame clones and leaves some out. The sample comprises fewer than 80,000 clones, 65% to 75% of which are singletons, and roughly 5.2% rests with the top ten. The sequenced sample consisted of PBMCs. Receptor source: a woman aged 30 to 39 in good health and CMV-seronegative.

The gene calls are TRBV5-4 and TRBJ2-5; possibly TRBD2 for D (6 bases). The CDR3 runs 13 residues. CDR1 and CDR2 (germline): SGHNT, YYREEE (reference sequence). Trimming left V 4 bases short and J 1 base short, with 8 bases between. The CDR3 is CASSRDSQETQYF. The CDR3, as DNA: TGTGCCAGCAGCCGGGACTCCCAAGAGACCCAGTACTTC.

This clone was detected only once. The chain has TRBV28 and TRBJ1-2; D unresolved. CDR1 and CDR2 from the germline V gene are MDHEN and SYDVKM. Trimming took off 7 bases at V and 8 bases at J, with 14 bases between the two ends. This CDR3 contains 12 residues. CDR3 sequence reads: CASTLPGRGYTF. DNA for the CDR3: TGTGCCAGCACCCTCCCGGGGAGGGGCTACACCTTC.

The V and J genes are TRBV5-1 and TRBJ2-2, with D tentatively TRBD1 (5 bases). Trimming took off 4 bases at V and 0 bases at J, with 13 bases between the two ends. This CDR3 is built from 16 residues. Germline assignment: CDR1 SGHRS and CDR2 YFSETQ. CDR3 amino acids: CASSLGRDPNTGELFF. The CDR3 nucleotides are TGCGCCAGCAGCCTGGGCAGGGATCCGAACACCGGGGAGCTGTTTTTT.

The rearrangement joins TRBV2 to TRBJ1-1; 7 nucleotides match TRBD1. Trimming took 6 bases from V and 7 from J; bases not matched to a gene: 5. CDR3 length equals 12 residues. Germline V lookup: CDR1 SNHLY, CDR2 FYNNEI. CDR3 in DNA: TGTGCCAGCAGGGAGAACAGGGGTGAAGCTTTCTTT. It encodes CASRENRGEAFF.

The V and J genes are TRBV5-1 and TRBJ1-4; TRBD1 is a possible D gene (6 bases). V was pared by 0 bases and J by 5 bases, with 14 bases between. Germline CDR1 and CDR2: SGHRS and YFSETQ. The CDR3 spans 16 residues. CDR3 nucleotides: TGCGCCAGCAGCTTGGTTTCATCAGGGGCGAATGAAAAACTGTTTTTT. Its translation is CASSLVSSGANEKLFF. Looking up the rest from reference TRBV5-1 and TRBJ1-4 gives the full variable domain: KAGVTQTPRYLIKTRGQQVTLSCSPISGHRSVSWYQQTPGQGLQFLFEYFSETQRNKGNFPGRFSGRQFSNSRSEMNVSTLELGDSALYLCASSLVSSGANEKLFFGSGTQLSVL.

V gene TRBV18 combines with J gene TRBJ2-1, with 9 bases lining up with TRBD2. In germline, CDR1 is KGHSH, CDR2 LQKENI. With 1 base clipped from V and 4 bases from J, the junction kept 5 bases outside the gene matches. The CDR3 has 16 amino acids. The CDR3: CASSPLPSGDYNEQFF. CDR3 bases: TGTGCCAGCTCACCACTTCCTAGCGGGGATTACAATGAGCAGTTCTTC.

The table lists this clone with a few counts. The chain uses TRBV5-1 and TRBJ1-1; D may be TRBD1 (6 bases). The germline CDR1 and CDR2 sequences are SGHRS and YFSETQ. The CDR3 runs 13 residues. Trimming removed 4 bases from V and 6 bases from J, with 13 bases in between. CDR3 sequence: CASSMGQSSEAFF. In nucleotides, the CDR3 is TGCGCCAGCAGCATGGGACAATCGTCTGAAGCTTTCTTT.

The rearrangement links TRBV5-6 to TRBJ1-1, with a tentative D call TRBD1 (5 bases). The V end was cut by 4 bases, the J end by 3 bases, with 10 bases between. The germline CDR1 and CDR2 sequences are SGHDT and YYEEEE. The CDR3 loop spans 13 amino acids. CDR3 amino acids: CASSLGQYTEAFF. CDR3 coding DNA: TGTGCCAGCAGCCTGGGGCAGTACACTGAAGCTTTCTTT. Supplemented by reference TRBV5-6 and TRBJ1-1, the full variable domain reads DAGVTQSPTHLIKTRGQQVTLRCSPKSGHDTVSWYQQALGQGPQFIFQYYEEEERQRGNFPDRFSGHQFPNYSSELNVNALLLGDSALYLCASSLGQYTEAFFGQGTRLTVV.

This clone occurred a few times. The V and J genes are TRBV28 and TRBJ1-6; no firm D call. CDR1 MDHEN and CDR2 SYDVKM come from the germline V gene. Between the trimmed V and J ends, which lost 3 bases and 5 bases, there was a span of 17 bases. The CDR3 extends over 17 amino acids. The CDR3 here is CASSFPTPMPNNSPLHF. The CDR3 region has the DNA TGTGCCAGCAGTTTTCCAACCCCGATGCCTAATAATTCACCCCTCCACTTT.

Comment on this clone: Since no conserved phenylalanine or tryptophan closes the CDR3, a read error is the likely cause. No DNA is shown, since the ends of the CDR3 on it are uncertain; the CDR3 is the one TCRdb lists. The chain carries TRBV7-9 and TRBJ2-7; TRBD1, the D gene given by the table, was not confirmed from the DNA. From its first to its last residue, the CDR3 has 12 amino acids. Germline CDR1 SEHNR, CDR2 FQNEAQ (reference sequence). The chain's CDR3 is CASSLGQGQLST.

The chain links TRBV27 to TRBJ2-7; 10 bases fit TRBD1. The CDR3 loop spans 16 amino acids. Germline V lookup: CDR1 MNHEY, CDR2 SMNVEV (reference sequence). Unmatched junction bases numbered 9, after V lost 4 bases and J lost 3 bases. The CDR3, as DNA: TGTGCCAGCAGTTCCTACCGGGACAGGGGATTCTACGAGCAGTACGTC. It is translated as CASSSYRDRGFYEQYV.

The chain couples TRBV29-1 to TRBJ2-3; TRBD2 matches 9 bases. The CDR3 contains 14 residues. V was clipped by 3 bases and J by 4 bases; unmatched bases: 5. Germline V gene sequence: CDR1 SQVTM, CDR2 ANQGSEA. CDR3: CSVDSLAGSDTQYF. The CDR3 DNA reads as TGCAGCGTTGATAGTCTAGCGGGATCAGATACGCAGTATTTT.

V is TRBV18 and J is TRBJ2-1; TRBD2 matches 10 bases. CDR1 is KGHSH and CDR2 is LQKENI in the germline V gene. The CDR3 runs 15 residues. V shed 4 bases, J shed 5 bases, and the junction held 5 bases outside the gene matches. The CDR3 sequence: CASSQLAGSNNEQFF. CDR3 nucleotides: TGTGCCAGCTCACAACTAGCGGGATCCAACAATGAGCAGTTCTTC.

The chain is built from TRBV2 and TRBJ1-1, with D perhaps TRBD1 (5 bases). Trimming removed 3 bases from V and 0 bases from J, with 20 bases in between. Germline assignment: CDR1 SNHLY and CDR2 FYNNEI. This CDR3 region has 18 residues. The CDR3 region has the DNA TGTGCCAGCAGTGATTTGAAAGGGGCGAGCGAATTGAACACTGAAGCTTTCTTT. This sequence encodes CASSDLKGASELNTEAFF.

The chain uses TRBV12-5 and TRBJ1-1; 9 bases agree with TRBD1. Germline CDR1 and CDR2: LGHNT and FRNRAP. After removal of 7 bases from V and 1 base from J, the junction contained 10 bases not matched to a gene. The CDR3 runs 16 residues. The CDR3 sequence is CASVLTGGRENTEAFF. CDR3 nucleotide sequence: TGTGCTAGTGTTCTAACAGGGGGCCGTGAGAACACTGAAGCTTTCTTT.

This CDR3 is CASHLMGGSYNEQFF. CDR3 sequence (DNA): TGTGCCAGTCACCTTATGGGGGGCTCCTACAATGAGCAGTTCTTC. This chain connects TRBV28 to TRBJ2-1; D is possibly TRBD2 (6 bases). V was cut by 9 bases and J by 0 bases, with 15 bases left in between. The germline V gene has CDR1 MDHEN and CDR2 SYDVKM. The CDR3 spans 15 residues.

The gene calls are TRBV4-2 and TRBJ2-1; 7 nucleotides align to TRBD2. The junction had 4 bases not matched to a gene; V was cut back by 2 bases and J by 3 bases. In germline, CDR1 is LGHNA, CDR2 YNFKEQ. The CDR3 is 15 amino acids. CDR3 in amino acids: CASSQPGTIYNEQFF. The CDR3 DNA is TGTGCCAGCAGCCAACCCGGGACTATCTACAATGAGCAGTTCTTC.

The chain combines TRBV5-1 with TRBJ2-5; the D gene is possibly TRBD1 (6 bases). TRBJ2-7 matches the DNA end more closely, so the J call is doubtful. The length of the CDR3 is 15 residues. Germline CDR1 is SGHRS and CDR2 is YFSETQ. DNA for the CDR3: TGCGCCAGCAGCGTCTCCGGGACACAGTCCTACGAGCAGTACTTC. Translating gives CASSVSGTQSYEQYF.

The chain joins TRBV10-3 to TRBJ2-3, with D perhaps TRBD2 (5 bases). The CDR3 covers 16 residues. Germline V CDR1 and CDR2: ENHRY, SYGVKD. Trimming pared 11 bases from V and 2 bases from J, leaving 23 bases between. The CDR3 DNA reads TGTGCCGCCCGCCCGTATATACTAGGAATCACAGATACGCAGTATTTT. Amino acid sequence: CAARPYILGITDTQYF.

Here the CDR3 reads CASSPTTSGDEQFF. The CDR3 DNA follows: TGTGCCAGCAGCCCGACGACATCCGGGGATGAGCAGTTCTTC. V and J are TRBV7-3 and TRBJ2-1, with D maybe TRBD2 (5 bases). Trimming took 5 bases from V and 8 from J, leaving 16 bases between them. Germline values: CDR1 SGHTA, CDR2 FQGTGA. The CDR3 spans 14 residues.

This clone has only a few counts. V is TRBV27 and J is TRBJ2-1; D is ambiguous. The CDR3 is made up of 14 amino acids. Germline-derived CDR1 and CDR2 are MNHEY and SMNVEV (reference sequence). Deletions cut 3 bases from V and 4 bases from J, with 10 bases between. CDR3: CASSFRTEYNEQFF. The CDR3 DNA sequence: TGTGCCAGCAGTTTCCGAACTGAGTACAATGAGCAGTTCTTC.

The chain recombines TRBV11-1 with TRBJ2-1, with TRBD2 identical over 11 bases. This CDR3 contains 17 residues. In germline, CDR1 is SGHAT, CDR2 FQDESV (reference sequence). The junction had 12 bases not matched to a gene; V was cut back by 4 bases and J by 7 bases. The CDR3 DNA follows: TGTGCCAGCAGCTCACCCCCTCCGACTAGCGGGAAAAATGAGCAGTTCTTC. Amino acid sequence: CASSSPPPTSGKNEQFF. The full variable domain, with the rest looked up from reference TRBV11-1 and TRBJ2-1, is EAEVAQSPRYKITEKSQAVAFWCDPISGHATLYWYRQILGQGPELLVQFQDESVVDDSQLPKDRFSAERLKGVDSTLKIQPAELGDSAMYLCASSSPPPTSGKNEQFFGPGTRLTVL.

CDR3 bases: TGTGCCAGCTCACCGGGGGGACTAGCGATGAACACCGGGGAGCTGTTTTTT. This codes for CASSPGGLAMNTGELFF. V usage is TRBV18 and J usage is TRBJ2-2, with 10 bases lining up with TRBD2. This CDR3 is built from 17 residues. With 3 bases clipped from V and 1 base from J, the junction kept 5 bases outside the gene matches. Per germline, CDR1 KGHSH and CDR2 LQKENI.

The chain is built from TRBV4-3 and TRBJ2-2; D is unresolved. This CDR3 region has 15 residues. V was clipped by 0 bases and J by 0 bases, with 5 bases between them. Germline CDR1 and CDR2: LGHNA and YSLEER. The CDR3 protein is CASSQDRPNTGELFF. DNA for the CDR3: TGCGCCAGCAGCCAAGACAGGCCGAACACCGGGGAGCTGTTTTTT.

The J gene is TRBJ1-1, the V gene TRBV7-6; D gene uncertain. Trimming pared 5 bases from V and 4 bases from J, leaving 11 bases between. Per germline, CDR1 SGHVS and CDR2 FNYEAQ. CDR3 length: 13 residues. The CDR3 nucleotides read TGTGCCAGCAGCCGCGGTTTCGGCACTGAAGCTTTCTTT. It encodes CASSRGFGTEAFF.

Details on this clone: The junction differs from germline at one of its ends, possibly a read error. The chain is built from TRBV28 and TRBJ2-5, with 9 bases aligning to TRBD2. Germline-derived CDR1 and CDR2 are MDHEN and SYDVKM. The CDR3 sequence is 15 residues long. CDR3 amino acids: CASTLLAGHQETQYF. The CDR3 DNA reads as TGTGCCAGCACTTTACTAGCGGGCCACCAAGAGACCCAGTACTTC.

This chain links TRBV5-1 with TRBJ1-1, with 7 bases identical to TRBD1. This CDR3 has 18 residues. CDR1 is SGHRS and CDR2 is YFSETQ in the germline V gene. V trimming: 0 bases; J trimming: 1 base; junction bases outside the gene matches: 12. Here the CDR3 DNA reads TGCGCCAGCAGCTTGGCCACCGGGACAGCAAATTCGAACACTGAAGCTTTCTTT. This translates into CASSLATGTANSNTEAFF.